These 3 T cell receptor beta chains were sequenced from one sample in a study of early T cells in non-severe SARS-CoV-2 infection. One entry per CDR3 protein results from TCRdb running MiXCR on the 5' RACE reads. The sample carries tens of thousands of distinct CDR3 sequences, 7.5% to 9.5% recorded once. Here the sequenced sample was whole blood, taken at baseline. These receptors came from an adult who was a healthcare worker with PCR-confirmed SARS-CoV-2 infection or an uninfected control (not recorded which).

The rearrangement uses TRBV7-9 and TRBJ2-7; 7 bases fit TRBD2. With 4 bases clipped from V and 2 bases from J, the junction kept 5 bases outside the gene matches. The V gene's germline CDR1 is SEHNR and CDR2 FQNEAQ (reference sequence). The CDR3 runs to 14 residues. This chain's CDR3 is CASSYSGTTYEQYF. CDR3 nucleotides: TGTGCCAGCAGCTATTCCGGGACTACCTACGAGCAGTACTTC.

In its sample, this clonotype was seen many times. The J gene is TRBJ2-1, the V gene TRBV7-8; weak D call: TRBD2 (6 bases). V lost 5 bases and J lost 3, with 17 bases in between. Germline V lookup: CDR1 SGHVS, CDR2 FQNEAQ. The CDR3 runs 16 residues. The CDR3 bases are TGTGCCAGCAGCCCGAGGACCGGGACTTTCTACAATGAGCAGTTCTTC. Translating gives CASSPRTGTFYNEQFF.

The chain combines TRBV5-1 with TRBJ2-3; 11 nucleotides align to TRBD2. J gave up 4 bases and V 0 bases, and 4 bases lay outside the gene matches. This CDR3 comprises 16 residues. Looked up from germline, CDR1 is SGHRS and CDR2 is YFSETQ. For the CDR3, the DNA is TGCGCCAGCAGCTTGGAGCTAGCGGGAGGCTCAGATACGCAGTATTTT. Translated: CASSLELAGGSDTQYF.